This TCR beta chain was observed in a study of T cell changes during pregnancy in multiple sclerosis. Data came from immunoSEQ multiplex PCR; TCRdb stores just in-frame clones and leaves some out. This table has around 16,000 clones, roughly 80% appearing once. Per the germline V gene, CDR1 is SGHDT and CDR2 is YYEEEE. The CDR3 is 14 residues long. With 5 bases clipped from V and 7 bases from J, the junction kept 10 bases outside the gene matches. The chain uses TRBV5-6 and TRBJ1-1; 8 nucleotides agree with TRBD1. The sample in question was CD8+ T cells from peripheral blood mononuclear cells, obtained after pregnancy. This TCR was recovered from a female donor in good health, enrolled as a control in a pregnancy study. The DNA for the CDR3 is TGTGCCAGCAGAGATACCAACAGGGGGGTTGAAGCTTTCTTT. Protein sequence: CASRDTNRGVEAFF.